This T cell receptor (beta chain) is from a study of T cell responses to AZD1222 COVID-19 vaccine. Trimming left V 6 bases short and J 2 bases short, with 9 bases between. Germline CDR1 MRHNA, CDR2 SNTAGT. The length of the CDR3 is 13 residues. Generated by immunoSEQ multiplex PCR, the TCRdb table keeps only in-frame clones and is missing some. Of over 100,000 clones in the sample, around 87% were seen once. This clone was counted only a few times. The V and J genes are TRBV6-4 and TRBJ2-3, with D hard to call. The receptor was derived from an adult who received the AZD1222 COVID-19 vaccine. Sequenced material: peripheral blood, taken 28 days after the second AZD1222 dose. CDR3 loop: CASSPGPTDTQYF. The CDR3 DNA is TGTGCCAGCAGCCCCGGACCCACAGATACGCAGTATTTT.